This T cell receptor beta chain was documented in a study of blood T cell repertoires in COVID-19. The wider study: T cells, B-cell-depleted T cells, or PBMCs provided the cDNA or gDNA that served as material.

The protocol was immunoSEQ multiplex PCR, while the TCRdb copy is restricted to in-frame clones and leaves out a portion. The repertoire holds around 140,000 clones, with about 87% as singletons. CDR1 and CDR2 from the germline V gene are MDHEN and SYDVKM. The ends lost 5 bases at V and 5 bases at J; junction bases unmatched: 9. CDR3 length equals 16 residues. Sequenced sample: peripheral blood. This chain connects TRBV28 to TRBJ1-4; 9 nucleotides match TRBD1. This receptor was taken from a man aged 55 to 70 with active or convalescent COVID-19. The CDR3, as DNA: TGTGCCAGCAGTCTACAAGACAGGGGGGGAAATGAAAAACTGTTTTTT. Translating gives CASSLQDRGGNEKLFF.